The present T cell receptor (beta chain) was sequenced within a study of cytomegalovirus exposure and HLA in healthy donors. Overall study: Out of 150 million to 200 million T cells, an earlier analysis found some 120 million unique TCR beta sequences in total. Notes on the study in general: Across donors, presence/absence analyses took sequencing depth to be roughly uniform. Upon later analysis, HLA-associated TCR beta chains proved more clonally expanded than other, equally common chains.

This CDR3 comprises 15 residues. The germline V gene encodes CDR1 SGDLS and CDR2 YYNGEE. The V and J ends lost 0 bases and 4 bases, in that order; junction bases with no gene match: 1. PCR involved 60 Vbeta and 13 Jbeta primers. Assay used: immunoSEQ multiplex PCR; TCRdb lists only in-frame clones, some missing. The sample has approximately 130,000 clones; more than 65% are singletons. A note on this clone: Its antigen is undetermined.

V gene TRBV9 combines with J gene TRBJ2-2; 9 bases match TRBD1. The sequenced sample was PBMCs. The clonotype was recovered from a woman in her sixties in good health and CMV-seropositive. The CDR3 sequence is CASSVGQGGTGELFF. The CDR3 coding sequence is TGTGCCAGCAGCGTAGGACAGGGGGGCACCGGGGAGCTGTTTTTT.